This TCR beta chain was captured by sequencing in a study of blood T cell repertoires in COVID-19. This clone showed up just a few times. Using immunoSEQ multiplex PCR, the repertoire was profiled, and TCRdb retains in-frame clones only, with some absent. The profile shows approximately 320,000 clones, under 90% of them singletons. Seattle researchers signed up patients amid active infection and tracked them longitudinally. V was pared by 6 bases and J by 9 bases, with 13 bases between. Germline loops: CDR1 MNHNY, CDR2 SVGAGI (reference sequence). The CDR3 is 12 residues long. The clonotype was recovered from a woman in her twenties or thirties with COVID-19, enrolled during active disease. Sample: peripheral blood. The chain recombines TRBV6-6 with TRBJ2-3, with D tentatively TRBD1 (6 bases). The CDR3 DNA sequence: TGTGCCAGCAGCCCGGCAGGGGTAACGCAGTATTTT. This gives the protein CASSPAGVTQYF.